This TCR beta chain was obtained from a study of blood T cells in healthy people across ages. A second PCR of 7 to 11 cycles used a sample-barcoded 5' primer and a J-beta primer mix. TCRdb re-analysed the 5' RACE reads in MiXCR, keeping a single row per CDR3 protein. The profile shows around 500,000 distinct CDR3 sequences, roughly 48% of them singletons. Aged roughly 6 to 90, donors were systemically healthy Caucasians from Russia. CDR3 size: 12 residues. Germline V gene data show CDR1 as MNHNS and CDR2 as SASEGT. The ends were cut back, 6 bases at V and 4 bases at J, with 7 bases in the middle. The TCR originated in a man at least 80 years old in good health. The genes are TRBV6-1 and TRBJ2-1; D is unresolved. Material: blood. The CDR3 loop is CASSNWYNEQFF. CDR3 DNA sequence: TGTGCCAGCAGCAACTGGTACAATGAGCAGTTCTTC.